The rows below give T cell receptor beta chains drawn from one sample of a study of cytomegalovirus exposure and HLA in healthy donors. TCRdb keeps only in-frame clones here, not all; method: immunoSEQ multiplex PCR. The table has about 200,000 clones, almost 80% seen once. Sequencing input: PBMCs. The receptors here all came from a man between 18 and 29 years old in good health and CMV-seronegative. Each CDR3 is given with its conserved first and last residue. D genes are given only for firm matches. A row's size may be missing; if present it is once, few, many or a size class.

V gene,J gene,clone size,D gene,CDR3 protein,CDR3 DNA
TRBV18,TRBJ1-1,-,-,CASSPSQNTEAFF,TGTGCCAGCTCACCGTCACAGAACACTGAAGCTTTCTTT
TRBV7-6,TRBJ2-6,few,-,CASSLSLSGANVLTF,TGTGCCAGCAGCTTATCCCTCTCTGGGGCCAACGTCCTGACTTTC
TRBV9,TRBJ2-7,-,TRBD1,CASSGLQGEATYEQYF,TGTGCCAGCAGCGGACTACAGGGGGAAGCTACCTACGAGCAGTACTTC
TRBV28,TRBJ2-3,-,-,CASSLYPRDTQYF,TGTGCCAGCAGTTTATACCCGAGAGATACGCAGTATTTT
TRBV6-4,TRBJ1-2,few,-,CASSDSLRGYTF,TGTGCCAGCAGTGACAGTCTGCGGGGCTACACCTTC
TRBV19,TRBJ2-4,-,TRBD1,CASSRRDRSIIAKNIQYF,TGTGCCAGTAGCCGCCGGGACAGGTCGATAATAGCCAAAAACATTCAGTACTTC
TRBV4-1,TRBJ1-6,-,TRBD1,CASSQDLLQGAILNSPLHF,TGCGCCAGCAGCCAAGATCTTCTCCAGGGGGCTATACTTAATTCACCCCTCCACTTT
TRBV11-3,TRBJ2-5,-,TRBD2,CASSLRGGGPPYKETQYF,TGTGCCAGCAGCTTACGAGGCGGGGGGCCTCCCTACAAAGAGACCCAGTACTTC
TRBV28,TRBJ2-5,-,TRBD1,CASRPTGQETQYF,TGTGCCAGCAGACCGACAGGGCAGGAGACCCAGTACTTC
TRBV5-1,TRBJ1-2,-,-,CASSLDAGTNYGYTF,TGCGCCAGCAGCTTGGACGCAGGGACTAACTATGGCTACACCTTC
TRBV6-6,TRBJ2-1,-,TRBD1,CASSADRGNNEQFF,TGTGCCAGCAGTGCGGACAGGGGAAACAATGAGCAGTTCTTC
TRBV7-7,TRBJ2-1,-,-,CASSLSSGPNEQFF,TGTGCTAGCAGCTTATCAAGCGGACCTAATGAGCAGTTCTTC
TRBV14,TRBJ2-7,once,TRBD1,CASSQGTGVTYEQYF,TGTGCCAGCAGCCAAGGTACAGGGGTCACCTACGAGCAGTACTTC
TRBV5-1,TRBJ2-1,-,TRBD2,CASRTSEFDEQFF,TGCGCCAGCCGGACTAGCGAGTTCGATGAGCAGTTCTTC
TRBV9,TRBJ2-2,-,-,CASSPINTGELFF,TGTGCCAGCAGCCCAATTAACACCGGGGAGCTGTTTTTT
TRBV6-6,TRBJ1-3,-,-,CASSPHFGETGNTIYF,TGTGCCAGCAGTCCCCATTTCGGGGAAACTGGAAACACCATATATTTT
TRBV14,TRBJ1-3,-,TRBD1,CASSQGTGGNTIYF,TGTGCCAGCAGCCAAGGGACAGGTGGAAACACCATATATTTT
TRBV27,TRBJ2-7,once,-,CASSFTSFYEQYF,TGTGCCAGCAGTTTTACTTCCTTCTACGAGCAGTACTTC
TRBV27,TRBJ2-7,-,-,CASSLGNSYEQYF,TGTGCCAGCAGTCTAGGCAATTCCTACGAGCAGTACTTC
TRBV4-1,TRBJ2-3,-,TRBD1,CASSQEVGTGMTDTQYF,TGCGCCAGCAGCCAAGAGGTGGGGACAGGGATGACAGATACGCAGTATTTT
TRBV27,TRBJ2-3,-,TRBD2,CASSFPSSGRTPRPTDTQYF,TGTGCCAGCAGTTTCCCATCTAGCGGGAGGACTCCCAGACCCACAGATACGCAGTATTTT